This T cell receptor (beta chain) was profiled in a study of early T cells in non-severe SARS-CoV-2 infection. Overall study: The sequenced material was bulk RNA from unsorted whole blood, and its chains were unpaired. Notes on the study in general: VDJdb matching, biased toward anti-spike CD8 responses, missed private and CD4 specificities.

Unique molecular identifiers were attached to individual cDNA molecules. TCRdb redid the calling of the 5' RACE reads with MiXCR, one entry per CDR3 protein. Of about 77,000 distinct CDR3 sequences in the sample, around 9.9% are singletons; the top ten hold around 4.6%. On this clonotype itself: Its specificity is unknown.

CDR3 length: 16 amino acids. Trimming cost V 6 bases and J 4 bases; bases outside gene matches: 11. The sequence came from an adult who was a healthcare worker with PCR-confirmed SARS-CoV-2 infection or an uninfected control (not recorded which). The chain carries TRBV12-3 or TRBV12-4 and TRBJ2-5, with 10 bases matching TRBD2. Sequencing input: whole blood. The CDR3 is CASSLGASGSPETQYF. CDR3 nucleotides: TGTGCCAGCAGCCTTGGGGCTAGCGGGAGCCCAGAGACCCAGTACTTC.